One sample yielded the 18 T cell receptor beta chains listed below, sequenced in a study of T cells in Graves' hyperthyroidism and ophthalmopathy. There were TCR beta CDR3 regions amplified from RNA transcripts. An initial round of RT-PCR targeting the TCR CDR3 relied on the HTBI primer set. MiXCR was run by TCRdb on the multiplex PCR reads, yielding one entry per CDR3 protein. Among fewer than 450,000 distinct CDR3 sequences listed, around a sixth were seen once. Sequenced material: blood. The source is a young man with Graves' ophthalmopathy.

The chain is built from TRBV18 and TRBJ2-7, with 8 bases identical to TRBD2. The V gene's germline CDR1 is KGHSH and CDR2 LQKENI. After removal of 3 bases from V and 2 bases from J, the junction contained 3 bases not matched to a gene. CDR3 length: 14 amino acids. The CDR3 region has the DNA TGTGCCAGCTCACCGACTAGCGTCACCTACGAGCAGTACTTC. Residues: CASSPTSVTYEQYF. Full variable domain (missing parts from reference TRBV18 and TRBJ2-7): NAGVMQNPRHLVRRRGQEARLRCSPMKGHSHVYWYRQLPEEGLKFMVYLQKENIIDESGMPKERFSAEFPKEGPSILRIQQVVRGDSAAYFCASSPTSVTYEQYFGPGTRLTVT.

The chain carries TRBV10-3 and TRBJ1-1; no definite D call. CDR3 length equals 14 residues. Between the trimmed V and J ends, which lost 0 bases and 5 bases, there was a span of 10 bases. The germline V gene has CDR1 ENHRY and CDR2 SYGVKD. The CDR3 DNA reads TGTGCCATCAGTGAGTCGATCGGGGTAACTGAAGCTTTCTTT. It yields the protein CAISESIGVTEAFF.

J is TRBJ2-7 and V is TRBV24-1, with TRBD1 matching over 8 bases. From germline, CDR1 is KGHDR and CDR2 SFDVKD. This CDR3 comprises 17 residues. The J segment lost 3 bases and the V segment lost 2 bases, leaving 11 bases of the junction unmatched. As DNA, the CDR3 is TGTGCCACCAGTGATTCCCACCCACCGGGACAGGACTACGAGCAGTACTTC. Translated: CATSDSHPPGQDYEQYF.

This clonotype was observed at least ten times. This chain uses TRBV20-1 with TRBJ2-7; 12 bases are a match to TRBD1. The junction had 7 bases not matched to a gene; V was cut back by 5 bases and J by 5 bases. Germline-derived CDR1 and CDR2 are DFQATT and SNEGSKA (reference sequence). The CDR3 length is 14 residues. The CDR3 here is CSAFWDRGLHEQYF. CDR3 bases: TGCAGTGCTTTCTGGGACAGGGGGCTCCACGAGCAGTACTTC.

The chain recombines TRBV11-2 with TRBJ2-7; 9 bases line up with TRBD1. The trim removed 4 bases at V and 4 bases at J, leaving 8 bases unmatched. The CDR3 length is 15 residues. Germline V CDR1 and CDR2: SGHAT, FQNNGV. CDR3 DNA sequence: TGTGCCAGCAGCTGGGGACAGGGTATTGGATACGAGCAGTACTTC. Encoded protein: CASSWGQGIGYEQYF.

This clonotype was found many times. The chain links TRBV28 to TRBJ1-5, with TRBD1 matching 8 bases. CDR1 and CDR2 (germline): MDHEN, SYDVKM. This CDR3 has 14 residues. After removal of 4 bases from V and 5 bases from J, the junction contained 4 bases not matched to a gene. The CDR3, as DNA: TGTGCCAGCAGTTCCCGACAGGGGCATCAGCCCCAGCATTTT. Its translation is CASSSRQGHQPQHF.

This clonotype was seen just once. The chain combines TRBV5-1 with TRBJ2-1; TRBD2 agrees at 10 bases. The germline V gene encodes CDR1 SGHRS and CDR2 YFSETQ. The CDR3 contains 15 residues. V shed 0 bases and J 6 bases; nucleotides not matched to a gene: 3. As DNA, the CDR3 is TGCGCCAGCAGCTTGGAGAGCGGGGGGGGCAATGAGCAGTTCTTC. Protein: CASSLESGGGNEQFF.

This clonotype was found a few times. The rearrangement uses TRBV12-3 or TRBV12-4 and TRBJ2-5, with a possible D match to TRBD2 (6 bases). The V end was cut by 2 bases, the J end by 5 bases, with 15 bases between. This CDR3 comprises 15 residues. The CDR3 is CASSLPGAGRETQYF. The CDR3 DNA sequence: TGTGCCAGCAGTTTACCCGGGGCGGGGAGGGAGACCCAGTACTTC.

There are many counts of this clonotype. This rearrangement joins TRBV7-8 to TRBJ2-7; 9 nucleotides align to TRBD2. Germline CDR1 is SGHVS and CDR2 is FQNEAQ. V lost 1 base and J lost 5; bases outside the gene matches: 6. The CDR3 has 15 amino acids. CDR3 loop: CASSLGPLAGNEQYF. The CDR3 DNA is TGTGCCAGCAGCTTAGGGCCGCTAGCGGGGAACGAGCAGTACTTC.

The sample holds many counts of this clonotype. Here the CDR3 reads CASSSPRQGSSYNEQFF. CDR3 nucleotide sequence: TGTGCCAGCAGCTCCCCCCGACAGGGGAGCTCCTACAATGAGCAGTTCTTC. The chain employs TRBV5-6 and TRBJ2-1, with 8 bases aligning to TRBD1. Germline V gene lookup returns CDR1 SGHDT and CDR2 YYEEEE. This CDR3 comprises 17 residues. After removal of 3 bases from V and 0 bases from J, the junction contained 8 bases not matched to a gene. The variable domain in full, with the rest retrieved from reference TRBV5-6 and TRBJ2-1, is DAGVTQSPTHLIKTRGQQVTLRCSPKSGHDTVSWYQQALGQGPQFIFQYYEEEERQRGNFPDRFSGHQFPNYSSELNVNALLLGDSALYLCASSSPRQGSSYNEQFFGPGTRLTVL.

This clonotype has more than one count but fewer than ten. The V and J genes are TRBV19 and TRBJ1-1; 7 nucleotides agree with TRBD1. V was pared by 3 bases and J by 1 base, with 2 bases of the junction left unmatched. CDR1 is LNHDA, CDR2 SQIVND, per germline (reference sequence). This CDR3 spans 14 amino acids. DNA of the CDR3: TGTGCCAGTAGTATCAGGGACAGGAACACTGAAGCTTTCTTT. It encodes CASSIRDRNTEAFF.

This clonotype was detected many times. The V call is TRBV7-6, the J call TRBJ1-1; D gene ambiguous. Trimming left V 4 bases short and J 0 bases short, with 9 bases between. Germline V gene data show CDR1 as SGHVS and CDR2 as FNYEAQ. There are 14 residues in the CDR3. Here the CDR3 reads CASSWLGMNTEAFF. The CDR3 nucleotides read TGTGCCAGCAGCTGGCTGGGAATGAACACTGAAGCTTTCTTT.

This clonotype was counted at least ten times. This chain joins TRBV27 and TRBJ1-1; possibly TRBD1 for D (5 bases). Germline CDR1 reads MNHEY; CDR2 reads SMNVEV (reference sequence). Trimming took 4 bases from V and 0 from J, leaving 9 bases between them. The CDR3 runs to 14 residues. CDR3 protein: CASSSGPMNTEAFF. DNA for the CDR3: TGTGCCAGCAGTTCGGGACCGATGAACACTGAAGCTTTCTTT.

CDR3 loop: CASRETSGGMDEQYF. The CDR3 region has the DNA TGTGCCAGCAGGGAGACTAGCGGGGGGATGGACGAGCAGTACTTC. The chain recombines TRBV6-2 or TRBV6-3 with TRBJ2-7; the match to TRBD2 covers 13 bases. V lost 6 bases to trimming and J lost 5 bases; unmatched junction nucleotides: 7. The CDR3 spans 15 residues. The germline V gene encodes CDR1 MNHEY and CDR2 SVGEGT.

This clonotype was counted between two and nine times. The rearrangement joins TRBV9 to TRBJ2-2; TRBD1 is a possible D gene (6 bases). There are 16 residues in the CDR3. V was trimmed by 0 bases and J by 4 bases, leaving 13 bases between them. Germline values: CDR1 SGDLS, CDR2 YYNGEE. The CDR3 sequence: CASSVGSRGPTGELFF. The CDR3 bases are TGTGCCAGCAGCGTAGGGAGCAGGGGCCCCACCGGGGAGCTGTTTTTT.

This clonotype showed up many times. This chain joins TRBV3-1 and TRBJ1-2; no clear D. CDR3 length: 14 amino acids. Germline-derived CDR1 and CDR2 are LGHDT and YNNKEL (reference sequence). V shed 3 bases and J shed 0 bases, with 8 bases lying between them. CDR3 amino acids: CASSHTGANYGYTF. CDR3 bases: TGTGCCAGCAGCCATACCGGGGCTAACTATGGCTACACCTTC.

The chain couples TRBV6-1 to TRBJ1-4; no clear D gene. Germline V gene sequence: CDR1 MNHNS, CDR2 SASEGT. Trimming left V 3 bases short and J 10 bases short, with 12 bases between. The CDR3 length is 13 residues. CDR3 amino acids: CASSDTGDRKLFF. In nucleotides, the CDR3 is TGTGCCAGCAGTGATACCGGGGATCGAAAACTGTTTTTT.

V usage is TRBV12-3 or TRBV12-4 and J usage is TRBJ2-7; D is uncertain. The CDR3 totals 13 residues. V shed 2 bases and J shed 2 bases, with 7 bases lying between them. The CDR3 sequence: CASSLWGAYEQYF. CDR3 bases: TGTGCCAGCAGTTTATGGGGTGCCTACGAGCAGTACTTC.